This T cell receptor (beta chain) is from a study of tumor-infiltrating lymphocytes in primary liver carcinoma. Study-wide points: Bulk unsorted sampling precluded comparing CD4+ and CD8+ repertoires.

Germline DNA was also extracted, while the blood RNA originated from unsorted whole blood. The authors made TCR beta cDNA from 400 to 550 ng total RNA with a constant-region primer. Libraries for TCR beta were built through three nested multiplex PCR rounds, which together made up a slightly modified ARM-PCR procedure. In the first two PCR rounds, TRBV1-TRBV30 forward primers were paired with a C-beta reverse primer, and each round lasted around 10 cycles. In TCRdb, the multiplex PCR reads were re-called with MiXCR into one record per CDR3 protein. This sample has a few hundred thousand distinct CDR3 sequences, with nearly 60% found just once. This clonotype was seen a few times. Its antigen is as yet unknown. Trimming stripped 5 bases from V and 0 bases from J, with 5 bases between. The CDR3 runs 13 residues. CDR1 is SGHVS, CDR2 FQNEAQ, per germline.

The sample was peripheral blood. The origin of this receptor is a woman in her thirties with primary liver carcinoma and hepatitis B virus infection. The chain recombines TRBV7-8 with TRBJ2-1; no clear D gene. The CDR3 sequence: CASSIGSYNEQFF. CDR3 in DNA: TGTGCCAGCAGCATCGGCTCCTACAATGAGCAGTTCTTC.